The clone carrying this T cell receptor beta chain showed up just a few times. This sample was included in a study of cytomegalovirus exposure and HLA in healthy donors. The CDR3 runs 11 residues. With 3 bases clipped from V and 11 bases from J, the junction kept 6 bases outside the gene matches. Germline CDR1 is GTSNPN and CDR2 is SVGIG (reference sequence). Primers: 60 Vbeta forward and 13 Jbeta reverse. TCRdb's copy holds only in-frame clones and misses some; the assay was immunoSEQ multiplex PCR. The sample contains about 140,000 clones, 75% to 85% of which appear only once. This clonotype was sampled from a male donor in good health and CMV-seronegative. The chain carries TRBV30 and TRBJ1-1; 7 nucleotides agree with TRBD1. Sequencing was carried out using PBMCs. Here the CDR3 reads CAWSAGQRAFF. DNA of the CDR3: TGTGCCTGGAGCGCGGGACAGCGGGCTTTCTTT.